This paragraph reports one TCR beta chain. Generated by immunoSEQ multiplex PCR, the TCRdb table keeps only in-frame clones and is missing some. The table shows around 45,000 clones, with 85% to 90% occurring only once. With 3 bases removed from V and 1 base from J, the gap between germline ends came to 10 bases. The CDR3 is made up of 14 amino acids. Germline lookup yields CDR1 SNHLY and CDR2 FYNNEI. The data are from a study of T cell changes during pregnancy in multiple sclerosis. Sequenced here: CD8+ T cells from peripheral blood mononuclear cells, sampled in the second trimester of pregnancy. This sequence joins TRBV2 and TRBJ2-7; D possibly corresponds to TRBD2 (5 bases). This clonotype was obtained from a female donor with multiple sclerosis, enrolled in a pregnancy study. CDR3 in DNA: TGTGCCAGCAGTGAGCTCGGGGATTCCTACGAGCAGTACTTC. Translating it yields CASSELGDSYEQYF.